This TCR beta chain emerged from a study of Graves' ophthalmopathy and Graves' hyperthyroidism. As for the study in general: Peripheral blood was obtained at first diagnosis, ahead of any treatment. Study-level findings and limits: Blood was where most expanded thyroid clonotypes above 0.001 frequency also turned up.

Moderately to severely active ophthalmopathy under 3 months, CAS at least 3, NOSPECS at least 4. Out of around 9.5 ml of fresh peripheral blood, PBMCs were obtained. About this clonotype: The antigen is undetermined.

The study amplified TCR beta CDR3 regions using RNA transcripts. RT-PCR in the first round used HTBI primers; a second-round multiplex PCR followed. TCRdb reprocessed the multiplex PCR reads via MiXCR and lists one record per CDR3 protein. The sample yields approximately 700,000 distinct CDR3 sequences, roughly two fifths seen once. There are 16 residues in the CDR3. Germline assignment: CDR1 SGHTA and CDR2 FQGTGA. V lost 5 bases and J 4 bases, leaving 20 bases between the germline ends. The source of this sequence is an adult man with Graves' ophthalmopathy. The chain combines TRBV7-3 with TRBJ2-5; tentative D call: TRBD1 (7 bases). Material for sequencing was peripheral blood. DNA for the CDR3: TGTGCCAGCAGCCCGTGTGGCAGGGGGGCCTCAGAGACCCAGTACTTC. Protein product: CASSPCGRGASETQYF.